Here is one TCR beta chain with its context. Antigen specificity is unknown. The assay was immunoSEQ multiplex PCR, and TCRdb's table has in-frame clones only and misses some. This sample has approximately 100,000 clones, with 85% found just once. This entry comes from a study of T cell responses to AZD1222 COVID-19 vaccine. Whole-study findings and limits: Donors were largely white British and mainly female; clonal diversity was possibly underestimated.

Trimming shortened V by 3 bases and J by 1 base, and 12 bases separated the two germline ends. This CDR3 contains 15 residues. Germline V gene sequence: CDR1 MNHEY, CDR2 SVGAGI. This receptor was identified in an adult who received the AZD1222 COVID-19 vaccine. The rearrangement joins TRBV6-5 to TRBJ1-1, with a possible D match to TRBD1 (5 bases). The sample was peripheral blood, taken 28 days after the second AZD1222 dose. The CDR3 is CASSYGDWANTEAFF. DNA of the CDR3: TGTGCCAGCAGTTATGGGGACTGGGCGAACACTGAAGCTTTCTTT.